This entry lists 28 T cell receptor beta chains sequenced from one sample in a study of regulatory T cells in long-lasting Graves disease. To make TCR beta libraries, researchers used iRepertoire HTBI primers and Arm-PCR of CDR3 regions. TCRdb re-analysed the multiplex PCR reads in MiXCR, keeping a single row per CDR3 protein. Of hundreds of thousands of distinct CDR3 sequences detected, approximately 13% appear once; the ten largest clones hold approximately 9.3%. As to time point: newly diagnosed GD, antithyroid drugs for less than 3 months. PBMC RNA was the source of the TCR library. The same sample was also studied in work on T cells in Graves' hyperthyroidism and ophthalmopathy.

The input for sequencing was peripheral blood mononuclear cells (PBMCs), taken at new diagnosis, from a patient treated with antithyroid drugs. The receptor source for this set is a man between 25 and 39 years old with Graves disease.

This clonotype occurred many times. J is TRBJ2-1 and V is TRBV7-2; TRBD2 might be the D (6 bases). Germline CDR1 is SGHTA and CDR2 is FQGNSA. The CDR3 contains 14 residues. V was cut by 5 bases and J by 7 bases, with 15 bases left in between. DNA of the CDR3: TGTGCCAGCAGCCTAACCCACCGGGGGAATGAGCAGTTCTTC. It encodes CASSLTHRGNEQFF.

Many counts were recorded for this clonotype. The chain carries TRBV28 and TRBJ2-7; a possible D gene is TRBD1 (5 bases). This CDR3 is built from 12 residues. The V gene's germline CDR1 is MDHEN and CDR2 SYDVKM. Trimming removed 6 bases at V and 3 bases at J, with 9 bases between. The CDR3 sequence is CASRPDSYEQYF. DNA of the CDR3: TGTGCCAGCAGACCTGACAGCTACGAGCAGTACTTC.

At least ten counts were recorded for this clonotype. The chain couples TRBV5-1 to TRBJ2-7, with TRBD1 matching over 9 bases. Per the germline V gene, CDR1 is SGHRS and CDR2 is YFSETQ. V lost 6 bases to trimming and J lost 6 bases; unmatched junction nucleotides: 10. CDR3 length equals 14 residues. CDR3 sequence reads: CASTRRTGEVEQYF. The CDR3 coding sequence is TGCGCCAGCACGCGCCGGACAGGGGAAGTCGAGCAGTACTTC.

The chain has TRBV5-1 and TRBJ2-7; D is perhaps TRBD1 or TRBD2 (6 bases each). This CDR3 contains 14 residues. Germline CDR1 is SGHRS and CDR2 is YFSETQ. V shed 6 bases and J shed 0 bases, with 13 bases lying between them. The DNA for the CDR3 is TGCGCCAGCACCGGGGGCCCCAGCTCCTACGAGCAGTACTTC. This translates into CASTGGPSSYEQYF.

A single count supports this clonotype. The gene calls are TRBV6-1 and TRBJ2-7; TRBD2 agrees at 13 bases. J was trimmed by 7 bases and V by 4 bases; bases with no gene match: 7. Per the germline V gene, CDR1 is MNHNS and CDR2 is SASEGT. CDR3 size: 15 residues. The CDR3 DNA follows: TGTGCCAGCAGTGCGGGGACTAGCGGGAAAAGTGAGCAGTACTTC. This sequence encodes CASSAGTSGKSEQYF.

This clonotype has ten or more counts. One end of the junction does not line up with germline, which may come from a read error. The chain joins TRBV18 to TRBJ2-2; no reliable D call. The germline V gene encodes CDR1 KGHSH and CDR2 LQKENI. There are 13 residues in the CDR3. The CDR3 reads CASSPPSDGELFF. The DNA for the CDR3 is TGTGCCAGCTCCCCACCTTCGGACGGGGAGCTGTTTTTT. The complete variable domain, with remaining parts taken from reference TRBV18 and TRBJ2-2, reads NAGVMQNPRHLVRRRGQEARLRCSPMKGHSHVYWYRQLPEEGLKFMVYLQKENIIDESGMPKERFSAEFPKEGPSILRIQQVVRGDSAAYFCASSPPSDGELFFGEGSRLTVL.

The table lists this clonotype with a count of one. The V call is TRBV15, the J call TRBJ2-5; 7 nucleotides line up with TRBD2. Germline CDR1 is LNHNV and CDR2 is YYDKDF (reference sequence). V trimming: 0 bases; J trimming: 2 bases; junction bases outside the gene matches: 6. The CDR3 has 16 amino acids. CDR3: CATSRDHGEGQETQYF. DNA of the CDR3: TGTGCCACCAGCAGAGATCATGGGGAGGGGCAAGAGACCCAGTACTTC.

The chain uses TRBV5-5 and TRBJ2-4, with 12 bases identical to TRBD2. J lost 1 base, V lost 4 bases, and 6 bases had no gene match. The length of the CDR3 is 17 residues. Germline V gives CDR1 SGHKS, CDR2 YYEKEE (reference sequence). CDR3 bases: TGTGCCAGCAGCCCGAGGACTAGCGGGATGGCCAAAAACATTCAGTACTTC. This encodes CASSPRTSGMAKNIQYF.

This clonotype has only a few counts. The V call is TRBV5-8, the J call TRBJ2-7; TRBD2 might be the D (6 bases). Per the germline V gene, CDR1 is SGHTS and CDR2 is YDEGEE. Deletions cut 4 bases from V and 7 bases from J, with 24 bases between. This CDR3 is built from 16 residues. The chain's CDR3 is CASSPGDGRTSREQYF. CDR3 sequence (DNA): TGTGCCAGCAGCCCGGGGGACGGCCGTACTTCTCGAGAGCAGTACTTC.

This clonotype was recorded at least ten times. The chain recombines TRBV11-1 with TRBJ2-3; D is unresolved. The CDR3 is 16 amino acids. V gave up 1 base and J gave up 2 bases, with 13 bases separating them. The germline gives CDR1 SGHAT, CDR2 FQDESV (reference sequence). The CDR3 loop is CASSLGLHHLTDTQYF. In DNA, the CDR3 is TGTGCCAGCAGCTTAGGACTCCACCACCTCACAGATACGCAGTATTTT.

In its sample, this clonotype was seen many times. The chain combines TRBV12-3 or TRBV12-4 with TRBJ2-3; no clear D. This CDR3 is built from 12 residues. V was pared by 6 bases and J by 2 bases, with 6 bases between. The CDR3, as DNA: TGTGCCAGCAGCCGCTTCACAGATACGCAGTATTTT. This codes for CASSRFTDTQYF.

This clonotype has a handful of counts. This sequence joins TRBV4-1 and TRBJ2-7, with D possibly matching TRBD2 (5 bases). V lost 1 base and J 2 bases, leaving 12 bases between the germline ends. Germline V gene lookup returns CDR1 MGHRA and CDR2 YSYEKL. The CDR3 runs to 15 residues. The CDR3 nucleotides are TGCGCCAGCAGCCAAGTTGTAGAGGGTCCCTACGAGCAGTACTTC. This translates into CASSQVVEGPYEQYF.

This clonotype appeared many times. The J gene is TRBJ2-5, the V gene TRBV29-1; 7 bases align to TRBD2. The V segment lost 4 bases and the J segment 5 bases; nucleotides outside the gene matches: 4. Looked up from germline, CDR1 is SQVTM and CDR2 is ANQGSEA. This CDR3 spans 12 amino acids. Here the CDR3 DNA reads TGCAGCGTTGTCTGGCGGGAGGAGACCCAGTACTTC. It specifies CSVVWREETQYF.

This clonotype was seen repeatedly, ten times or more. V usage is TRBV3-1 and J usage is TRBJ2-5; D is possibly TRBD2 (5 bases). V lost 0 bases, J lost 5 bases, and 16 bases lay in between. This CDR3 is 16 amino acids long. Germline V gene data show CDR1 as LGHDT and CDR2 as YNNKEL (reference sequence). In DNA form, the CDR3 reads TGTGCCAGCAGCCAAGAGTACGCGGAGAGGGTGGAGACCCAGTACTTC. As protein: CASSQEYAERVETQYF.

This clonotype was seen repeatedly, ten times or more. This chain uses TRBV19 with TRBJ2-7; no reliable D call. V was pared by 6 bases and J by 9 bases, with 15 bases between. The CDR3 loop spans 12 amino acids. Germline V gene sequence: CDR1 LNHDA, CDR2 SQIVND (reference sequence). CDR3 nucleotides: TGTGCCAGTAGCCCCCGCGTGGGCGGGCAGTACTTC. Translated, it gives CASSPRVGGQYF.

This clonotype has ten or more counts. CDR3 DNA sequence: TGCAGTGCCGACCCCCAGACCTACGAGCAGTACTTC. This translates into CSADPQTYEQYF. V usage is TRBV20-1 and J usage is TRBJ2-7, with D unclear. The V gene's germline CDR1 is DFQATT and CDR2 SNEGSKA (reference sequence). The CDR3 covers 12 residues. Trimming removed 6 bases from V and 2 bases from J, with 11 bases in between.

This clonotype was counted between two and nine times. The rearrangement joins TRBV20-1 to TRBJ2-1; D is ambiguous. The CDR3 is made up of 15 amino acids. V gave up 6 bases and J gave up 4 bases, with 19 bases separating them. Germline-derived CDR1 and CDR2 are DFQATT and SNEGSKA (reference sequence). In DNA form, the CDR3 reads TGCAGTGCCAGGATCCCGACCGGTCCGTACAATGAGCAGTTCTTC. Translating gives CSARIPTGPYNEQFF.

This clonotype was detected many times. This chain links TRBV29-1 with TRBJ2-7; tentatively, D is TRBD2 (6 bases). The CDR3 extends over 13 amino acids. Trimming stripped 6 bases from V and 1 base from J, with 13 bases between. Germline loops: CDR1 SQVTM, CDR2 ANQGSEA. In nucleotides, the CDR3 is TGCAGCGTGGGGGGACCGGAGTCCTACGAGCAGTACTTC. Protein sequence: CSVGGPESYEQYF.

This clonotype showed up many times. The chain is built from TRBV3-1 and TRBJ2-1, with 8 bases lining up with TRBD2. Trimming removed 3 bases from V and 7 bases from J; junction bases left unmatched: 8. The length of the CDR3 is 15 residues. Germline CDR1 and CDR2: LGHDT and YNNKEL (reference sequence). The CDR3 region is CASSQNPGGLNEQFF. DNA for the CDR3: TGTGCCAGCAGCCAGAATCCGGGAGGGCTTAATGAGCAGTTCTTC.

The gene calls are TRBV28 and TRBJ2-7; perhaps TRBD1 as D (6 bases). The CDR3 consists of 14 residues. Germline loops: CDR1 MDHEN, CDR2 SYDVKM. V shed 11 bases and J shed 2 bases, with 19 bases lying between them. Here the CDR3 DNA reads TGTGCCGGCACCCTAACAGGGTTCGCCTACGAGCAGTACTTC. Translating it yields CAGTLTGFAYEQYF.

The sample holds many counts of this clonotype. The chain has TRBV24-1 and TRBJ2-3, with D unclear. Trimming removed 4 bases from V and 2 bases from J, with 9 bases in between. Germline CDR1 and CDR2: KGHDR and SFDVKD. CDR3 length: 14 residues. The CDR3 sequence is CATSDPTATDTQYF. DNA for the CDR3: TGTGCCACCAGTGACCCTACTGCCACAGATACGCAGTATTTT.

This clonotype was seen many times. This rearrangement joins TRBV11-2 to TRBJ2-5; D not resolved. The CDR3 contains 14 residues. Germline loops: CDR1 SGHAT, CDR2 FQNNGV. Trimming removed 1 base at V and 5 bases at J, with 11 bases between. The CDR3 DNA reads as TGTGCCAGCAGCTTAGGGGGAAGAGAGGAGACCCAGTACTTC. Amino acids: CASSLGGREETQYF.

This clonotype has a count of ten or more. CDR3 DNA: TGTGCCAGCAGTTTACCCCGGACAGGGGGATCCTACGAGCAGTACTTC. It specifies CASSLPRTGGSYEQYF. The chain employs TRBV2 and TRBJ2-7; TRBD1 aligns across 10 bases. The CDR3 is 16 residues long. The V and J ends lost 5 bases and 1 base, in that order; junction bases with no gene match: 8. Germline CDR1 reads SNHLY; CDR2 reads FYNNEI.

This clonotype was picked up many times. The chain couples TRBV12-3 or TRBV12-4 to TRBJ2-1; 7 bases fit TRBD1. The CDR3 loop spans 12 amino acids. V gave up 5 bases and J gave up 9 bases; unmatched junction bases: 4. This CDR3 is CASSVRGPEQFF. The CDR3 nucleotides are TGTGCCAGCAGTGTGAGGGGGCCTGAGCAGTTCTTC.

This clonotype was counted only a few times. The rearrangement links TRBV24-1 to TRBJ2-1; 7 bases map to TRBD2. The CDR3 consists of 12 residues. Germline CDR1 KGHDR, CDR2 SFDVKD. V shed 7 bases and J 7 bases; nucleotides not matched to a gene: 3. CDR3: CATRGGSNEQFF. For the CDR3, the DNA is TGTGCCACCAGGGGCGGGAGTAATGAGCAGTTCTTC.

This clonotype was seen ten or more times. The CDR3 region has the DNA TGTGCCTGGAGTTTGGGACAGGGCTATGGCTACACCTTC. This encodes CAWSLGQGYGYTF. The V gene is TRBV30, the J gene TRBJ1-2, with TRBD1 identical over 9 bases. The ends lost 2 bases at V and 4 bases at J; junction bases unmatched: 2. Germline V gene lookup returns CDR1 GTSNPN and CDR2 SVGIG (reference sequence). The CDR3 runs 13 residues.

This clonotype has at least ten counts. The chain uses TRBV5-5 and TRBJ1-4, with D possibly matching TRBD1 (5 bases). The CDR3 is 13 residues long. CDR1 and CDR2 (germline): SGHKS, YYEKEE (reference sequence). V shed 4 bases and J shed 8 bases, with 12 bases lying between them. CDR3 in amino acids: CASSLGTQEKLFF. Written as DNA, the CDR3 is TGTGCCAGCAGCCTAGGGACGCAAGAAAAACTGTTTTTT.

V and J are TRBV7-9 and TRBJ2-7, with a possible D match to TRBD1 (5 bases). From germline, CDR1 is SEHNR and CDR2 FQNEAQ (reference sequence). This CDR3 is 12 amino acids long. Trimming shortened V by 4 bases and J by 8 bases, and 12 bases separated the two germline ends. The CDR3, as DNA: TGTGCCAGCAGCTCGGCTTCAGGGAAGCAGTACTTC. Amino acid sequence: CASSSASGKQYF. Full variable domain (missing parts from reference TRBV7-9 and TRBJ2-7): DTGVSQNPRHKITKRGQNVTFRCDPISEHNRLYWYRQTLGQGPEFLTYFQNEAQLEKSRLLSDRFSAERPKGSFSTLEIQRTEQGDSAMYLCASSSASGKQYFGPGTRLTVT.